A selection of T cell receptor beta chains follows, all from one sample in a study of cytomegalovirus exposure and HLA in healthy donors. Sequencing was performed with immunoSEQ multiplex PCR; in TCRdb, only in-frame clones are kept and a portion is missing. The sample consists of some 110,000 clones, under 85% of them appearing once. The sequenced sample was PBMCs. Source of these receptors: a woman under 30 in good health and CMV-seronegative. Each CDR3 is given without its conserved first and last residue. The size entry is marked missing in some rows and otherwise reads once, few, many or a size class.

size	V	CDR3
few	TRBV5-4	ASSPAGPSTDTQY
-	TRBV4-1	ASSFDRVLTNEKLF
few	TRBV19	ASRRDRAVNSPLH
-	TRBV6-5	ASRQTGGAYIQY
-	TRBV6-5	ASSYEGAGNTIY
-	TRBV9	ASSAFVDTQY
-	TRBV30	AWFRGTEAF
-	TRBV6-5	ASSYSTRGLSEQY
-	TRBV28	ASSLIQGAVGYT
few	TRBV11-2	ASSLAGATGELF
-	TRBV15	ATSRGGKGEAF
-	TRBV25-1	ASGIGRNEQF
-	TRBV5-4	ASSLAGGNQPQH
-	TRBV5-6	ASSRRTGHVETQY
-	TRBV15	ATSRARIGVNQPQH
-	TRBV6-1	ASSERTGLAEAF
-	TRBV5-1	ASSSGTALSTDTQY
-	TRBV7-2	ASSLRVTGDSNQPQH
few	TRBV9	ASSPGGYTEAF
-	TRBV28	ASSLAGGFTDTQY
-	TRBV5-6	ASSLYGGAYNSPLH
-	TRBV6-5	ASSPTGVHGYT
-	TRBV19	ATGQATSYGYT
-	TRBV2	ASSLDNEQY
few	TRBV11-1	ASSLGHRAGTEAF
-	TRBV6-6	ASTPGQLYSNQPQH
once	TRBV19	ASGKTGGREGYT
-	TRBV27	ASSWVWDRAPNQPQH
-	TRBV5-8	ASNRWTGDRGSYEQY
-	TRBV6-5	ASSYNRAGTEAF
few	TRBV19	ASSIEGPYQPQH
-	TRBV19	ASSIRYLTEAF
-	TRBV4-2	ASSQEGGGAVDTQY
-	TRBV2	ASSDGDRAQPQH
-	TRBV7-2	ASSSRGSSQGYT
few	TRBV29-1	SVVSRNQETQY
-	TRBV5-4	ASSLSPPAQY
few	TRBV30	AWSRNEKLF
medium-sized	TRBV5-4	ASSLDGVGANEKLF
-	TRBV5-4	ASSLLGQGLNEQF
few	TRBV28	ASSVRGSEQY
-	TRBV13	ASSFTGTYEQY
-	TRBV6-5	ASSSPGGNEQF
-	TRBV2	ASRGNDYGYT
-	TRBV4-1	ASSQDQGNYGYT
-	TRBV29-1	SVVLGPEKGPLH
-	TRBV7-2	ASSIDRWNTEAF
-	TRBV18	ASSPAFSGANVLT
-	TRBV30	AWSVSRSGGGGELF